The present entry profiles one TCR beta chain with its context. Germline values: CDR1 SGHNT, CDR2 YYREEE (reference sequence). Trimming removed 4 bases at V and 6 bases at J, with 13 bases between. The CDR3 totals 13 residues. Adults between roughly 18 and 90 years of age took part from about two dozen US areas. This sample was included in a study of blood T cell repertoires in COVID-19. In the authors' workflow: Using reference gene primer amplification, nucleated cell counts were estimated. Clones were read by immunoSEQ multiplex PCR, and TCRdb kept only the in-frame ones, dropping some. V and J calls and clone size are given by that table; D and trimming were obtained from the DNA. The data show under 500,000 clones, with about 85% seen just once and approximately 2% held by the top ten.

This chain joins TRBV5-4 and TRBJ1-1, with TRBD1 as a possible D gene (5 bases). Sequencing was carried out using PBMCs or T cells enriched from blood (not recorded which). This sequence originates from a woman in her late teens or twenties with acute COVID-19. The CDR3 nucleotides read TGTGCCAGCAGCGCGGGGGGTGAGGCTGAAGCTTTCTTT. Its translation is CASSAGGEAEAFF.